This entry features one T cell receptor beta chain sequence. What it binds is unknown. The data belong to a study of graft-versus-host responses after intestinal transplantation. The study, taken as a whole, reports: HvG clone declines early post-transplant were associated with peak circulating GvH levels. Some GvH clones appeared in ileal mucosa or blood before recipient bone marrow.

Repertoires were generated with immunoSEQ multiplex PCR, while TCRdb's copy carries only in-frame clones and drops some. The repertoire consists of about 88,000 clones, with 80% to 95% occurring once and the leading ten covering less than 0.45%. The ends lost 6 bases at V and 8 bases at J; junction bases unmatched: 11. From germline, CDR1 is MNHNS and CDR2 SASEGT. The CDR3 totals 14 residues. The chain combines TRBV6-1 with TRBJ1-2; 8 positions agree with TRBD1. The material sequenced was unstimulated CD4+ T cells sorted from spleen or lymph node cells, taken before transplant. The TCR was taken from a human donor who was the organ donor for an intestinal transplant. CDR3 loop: CASSPWTGSGGYTF. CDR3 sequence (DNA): TGTGCCAGCAGCCCGTGGACAGGGTCAGGGGGCTACACCTTC.